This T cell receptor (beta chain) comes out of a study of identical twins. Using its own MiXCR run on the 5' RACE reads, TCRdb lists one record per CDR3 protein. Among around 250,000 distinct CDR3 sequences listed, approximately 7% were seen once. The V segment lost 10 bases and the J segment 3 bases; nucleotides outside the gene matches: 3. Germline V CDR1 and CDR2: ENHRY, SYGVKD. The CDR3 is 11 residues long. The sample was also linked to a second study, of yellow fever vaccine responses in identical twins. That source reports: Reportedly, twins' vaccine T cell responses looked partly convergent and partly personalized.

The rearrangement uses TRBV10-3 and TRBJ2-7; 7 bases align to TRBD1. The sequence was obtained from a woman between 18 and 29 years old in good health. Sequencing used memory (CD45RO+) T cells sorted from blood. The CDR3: CATGTDYEQYF. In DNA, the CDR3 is TGTGCCACTGGGACAGACTACGAGCAGTACTTC.